A single sample is the source of the 11 T cell receptor beta chains below, sequenced in a study of blood T cell repertoires in COVID-19. TCRdb's table, derived via immunoSEQ multiplex PCR, lists solely in-frame clones and lacks some. The sample records around 120,000 clones, around three quarters being singletons. Sequencing was performed on peripheral blood. These receptors all come from an elderly woman with acute or convalescent COVID-19.

The V and J genes are TRBV29-1 and TRBJ1-4, with 7 bases fitting TRBD1. Looked up from germline, CDR1 is SQVTM and CDR2 is ANQGSEA. This CDR3 is 13 amino acids long. With V trimmed by 7 bases and J by 3 bases, 5 bases remained unmatched. As DNA, the CDR3 is TGCAGCGCTAGGGACAGCGCTAATGAAAAACTGTTTTTT. Residues: CSARDSANEKLFF. Filled out from reference TRBV29-1 and TRBJ1-4, the complete variable domain reads SAVISQKPSRDICQRGTSLTIQCQVDSQVTMMFWYRQQPGQSLTLIATANQGSEATYESGFVIDKFPISRPNLTFSTLTVSNMSPEDSSIYLCSARDSANEKLFFGSGTQLSVL.

The chain has TRBV30 and TRBJ1-6; TRBD1 matches 8 bases. Germline values: CDR1 GTSNPN, CDR2 SVGIG (reference sequence). The V segment lost 4 bases and the J segment 7 bases; nucleotides outside the gene matches: 3. This CDR3 contains 13 residues. The CDR3 region is CAWTDRGNSPLHF. The DNA of the CDR3 is TGTGCCTGGACCGACAGGGGCAATTCACCCCTCCACTTT.

This chain joins TRBV6-4 and TRBJ2-1; 11 bases are shared with TRBD2. The CDR3 has 15 residues. Germline V gene lookup returns CDR1 MRHNA and CDR2 SNTAGT. The J segment lost 3 bases and the V segment lost 6 bases, leaving 4 bases of the junction unmatched. The CDR3 is CASSSLAGGYNEQFF. The CDR3 DNA sequence: TGTGCCAGCAGCTCGCTAGCGGGAGGCTACAATGAGCAGTTCTTC.

The rearrangement links TRBV27 to TRBJ1-1, with D tentatively TRBD1 (6 bases). This CDR3 is 14 amino acids long. Trimming cost V 6 bases and J 6 bases, with 17 bases left between them. The germline CDR1 and CDR2 sequences are MNHEY and SMNVEV (reference sequence). As DNA, the CDR3 is TGTGCCAGCAGCCACAGGGTTGAAGGGGCTGAAGCTTTCTTT. Its protein is CASSHRVEGAEAFF.

This chain connects TRBV11-1 to TRBJ2-7; 12 positions match TRBD2. The CDR3 runs 15 residues. Germline V gene lookup returns CDR1 SGHAT and CDR2 FQDESV (reference sequence). Germline trimming cut 5 bases from V and 6 bases from J; bases unmatched to any gene: 8. The CDR3 protein is CASSPRLAGEAEQYF. The CDR3, as DNA: TGTGCCAGCAGCCCTCGACTAGCGGGAGAAGCCGAGCAGTACTTC.

The CDR3, as DNA: TGTGCCAGCAGTAAGACAGAAAAAAACATTCAGTACTTC. Protein: CASSKTEKNIQYF. The rearrangement uses TRBV6-1 and TRBJ2-4; D is possibly TRBD1 (5 bases). The CDR3 contains 13 residues. Germline V CDR1 and CDR2: MNHNS, SASEGT. Trimming took off 5 bases at V and 4 bases at J, with 9 bases between the two ends.

This clone was picked up one time. The V and J genes are TRBV7-3 and TRBJ1-1, with D maybe TRBD1 (6 bases). Germline V gene data show CDR1 as SGHTA and CDR2 as FQGTGA. The V end lost 5 bases, the J end lost 3 bases, and 16 bases lay between the germline ends. The CDR3 loop spans 15 amino acids. The CDR3 loop is CASSIYRVGDTEAFF. The CDR3 DNA follows: TGTGCCAGCAGCATCTACAGGGTAGGGGACACTGAAGCTTTCTTT.

CDR3 loop: CASSVGLEGNYEQYF. The CDR3 bases are TGTGCCAGCAGCGTAGGACTAGAGGGAAACTACGAGCAGTACTTC. The chain links TRBV9 to TRBJ2-7, with D maybe TRBD2 (6 bases). The CDR3 runs to 15 residues. CDR1 is SGDLS and CDR2 is YYNGEE in the germline V gene. The germline V and J ends were trimmed by 0 bases and 3 bases, with 13 bases remaining between them.

Concerning this clone: Compared with germline, one end of the junction differs, possibly owing to a read error. The rearrangement uses TRBV5-4 and TRBJ2-1, with 7 bases fitting TRBD2. The CDR3 covers 13 residues. Germline CDR1 reads SGHNT; CDR2 reads YYREEE (reference sequence). The CDR3 region is CASSLGDYDEQFF. In DNA form, the CDR3 reads TGTGCCAGCAGCTTGGGGGACTACGATGAGCAGTTCTTC.

This chain joins TRBV19 and TRBJ1-1; D is ambiguous. Germline V gives CDR1 LNHDA, CDR2 SQIVND (reference sequence). The CDR3 runs 16 residues. Trimming removed 2 bases from V and 0 bases from J, with 13 bases in between. In DNA, the CDR3 is TGTGCCAGTAGTATAAGGTTCGTACAGCTGAACACTGAAGCTTTCTTT. It specifies CASSIRFVQLNTEAFF.

This chain links TRBV7-2 with TRBJ2-1, with 11 positions matching TRBD2. The germline CDR1 and CDR2 sequences are SGHTA and FQGNSA. After removal of 1 base from V and 2 bases from J, the junction contained 1 base not matched to a gene. The CDR3 covers 16 residues. CDR3 protein: CASSLVSGRAYNEQFF. In DNA form, the CDR3 reads TGTGCCAGCAGCTTAGTTAGCGGGAGGGCCTACAATGAGCAGTTCTTC. The full variable domain, completed using reference TRBV7-2 and TRBJ2-1, is GAGVSQSPSNKVTEKGKDVELRCDPISGHTALYWYRQSLGQGLEFLIYFQGNSAPDKSGLPSDRFSAERTGGSVSTLTIQRTQQEDSAVYLCASSLVSGRAYNEQFFGPGTRLTVL.